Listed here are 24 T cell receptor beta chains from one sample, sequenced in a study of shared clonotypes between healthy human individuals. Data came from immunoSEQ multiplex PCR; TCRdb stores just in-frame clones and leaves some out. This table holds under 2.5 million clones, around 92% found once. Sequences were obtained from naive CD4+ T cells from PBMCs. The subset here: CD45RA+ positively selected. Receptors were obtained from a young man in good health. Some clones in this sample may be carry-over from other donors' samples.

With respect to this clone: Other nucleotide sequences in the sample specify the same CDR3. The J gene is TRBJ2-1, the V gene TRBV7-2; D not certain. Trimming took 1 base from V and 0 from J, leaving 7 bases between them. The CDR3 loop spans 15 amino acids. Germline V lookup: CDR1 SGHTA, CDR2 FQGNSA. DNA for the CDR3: TGTGCCAGCAGCTTAGACCAAAGCTCCTACAATGAGCAGTTCTTC. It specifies CASSLDQSSYNEQFF. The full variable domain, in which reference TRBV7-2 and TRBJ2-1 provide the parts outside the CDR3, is GAGVSQSPSNKVTEKGKDVELRCDPISGHTALYWYRQSLGQGLEFLIYFQGNSAPDKSGLPSDRFSAERTGGSVSTLTIQRTQQEDSAVYLCASSLDQSSYNEQFFGPGTRLTVL.

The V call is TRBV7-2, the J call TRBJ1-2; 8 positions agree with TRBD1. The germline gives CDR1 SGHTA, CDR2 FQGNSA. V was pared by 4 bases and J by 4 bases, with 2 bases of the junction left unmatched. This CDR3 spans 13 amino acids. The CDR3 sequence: CASSYDRGYGYTF. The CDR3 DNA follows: TGTGCCAGCAGCTATGACAGGGGCTATGGCTACACCTTC.

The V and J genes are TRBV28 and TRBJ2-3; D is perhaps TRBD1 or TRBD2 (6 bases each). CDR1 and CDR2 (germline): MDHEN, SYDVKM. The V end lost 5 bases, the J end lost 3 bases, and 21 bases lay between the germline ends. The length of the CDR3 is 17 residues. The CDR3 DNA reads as TGTGCCAGCAGTCCCCTCCCTCGGGGGCTAAGGACAGATACGCAGTATTTT. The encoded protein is CASSPLPRGLRTDTQYF.

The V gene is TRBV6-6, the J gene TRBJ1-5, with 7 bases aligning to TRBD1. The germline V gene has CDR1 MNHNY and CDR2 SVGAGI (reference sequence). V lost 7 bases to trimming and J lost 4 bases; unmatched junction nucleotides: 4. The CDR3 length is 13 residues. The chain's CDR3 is CASTTTGNQPQHF. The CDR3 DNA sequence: TGTGCCAGCACTACGACAGGGAATCAGCCCCAGCATTTT.

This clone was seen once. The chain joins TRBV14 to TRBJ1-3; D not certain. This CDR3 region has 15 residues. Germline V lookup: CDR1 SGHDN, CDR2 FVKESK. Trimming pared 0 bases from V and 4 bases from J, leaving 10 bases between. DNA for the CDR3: TGTGCCAGCAGCCAAGATGATTACCGGGGAAACACCATATATTTT. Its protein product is CASSQDDYRGNTIYF.

The CDR3, as DNA: TGTGCCAGCAGCCCCGGAAGGGGTAGATCCCGGGAGGGACAAGAGACCCAGTACTTC. It specifies CASSPGRGRSREGQETQYF. The chain is built from TRBV7-3 and TRBJ2-5, with TRBD2 identical over 8 bases. Germline CDR1 and CDR2: SGHTA and FQGTGA. Germline trimming cut 5 bases from V and 2 bases from J; bases unmatched to any gene: 19. This CDR3 has 19 amino acids.

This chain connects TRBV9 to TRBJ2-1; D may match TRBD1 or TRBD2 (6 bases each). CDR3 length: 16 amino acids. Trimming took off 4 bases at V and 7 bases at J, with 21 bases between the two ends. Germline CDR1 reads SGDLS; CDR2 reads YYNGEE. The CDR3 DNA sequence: TGTGCCAGCAGCCCTCGCTTGGGGGGCCTAATGAATGAGCAGTTCTTC. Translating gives CASSPRLGGLMNEQFF.

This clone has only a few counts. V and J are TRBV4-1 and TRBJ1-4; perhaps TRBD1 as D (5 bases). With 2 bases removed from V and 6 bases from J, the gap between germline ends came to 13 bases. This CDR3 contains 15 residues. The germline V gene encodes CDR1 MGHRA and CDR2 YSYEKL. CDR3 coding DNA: TGCGCCAGCAGCCAACAAGACAGCGAATATGAAAAACTGTTTTTT. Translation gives CASSQQDSEYEKLFF.

CDR3 bases: TGTGCCAGTAGTATCTCCCGGGAGAAGTTCGGGGAGCTGTTTTTT. Amino acid sequence: CASSISREKFGELFF. The chain combines TRBV19 with TRBJ2-2, with a possible D match to TRBD2 (6 bases). The CDR3 spans 15 residues. Germline CDR1 reads LNHDA; CDR2 reads SQIVND (reference sequence). V shed 3 bases and J shed 7 bases, with 15 bases lying between them.

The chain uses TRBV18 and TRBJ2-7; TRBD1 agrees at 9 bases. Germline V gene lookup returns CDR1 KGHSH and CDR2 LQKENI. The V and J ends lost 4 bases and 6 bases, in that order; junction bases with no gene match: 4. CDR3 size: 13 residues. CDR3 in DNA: TGTGCCAGCTCACGGGGACAGGGATCCGAGCAGTACTTC. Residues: CASSRGQGSEQYF.

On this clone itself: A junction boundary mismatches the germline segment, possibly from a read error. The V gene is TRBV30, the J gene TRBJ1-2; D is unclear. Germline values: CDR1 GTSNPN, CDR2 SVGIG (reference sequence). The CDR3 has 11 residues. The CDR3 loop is CAWSVLLRSAF. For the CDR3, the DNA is TGTGCCTGGAGTGTACTATTACGATCCGCCTTC.

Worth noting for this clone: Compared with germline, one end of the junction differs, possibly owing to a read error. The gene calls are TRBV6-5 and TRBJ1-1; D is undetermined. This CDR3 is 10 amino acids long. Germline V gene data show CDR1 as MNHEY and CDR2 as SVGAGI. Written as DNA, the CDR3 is TGTGCCAGCAGTTCCAACCCGGTAATCTTT. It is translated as CASSSNPVIF.

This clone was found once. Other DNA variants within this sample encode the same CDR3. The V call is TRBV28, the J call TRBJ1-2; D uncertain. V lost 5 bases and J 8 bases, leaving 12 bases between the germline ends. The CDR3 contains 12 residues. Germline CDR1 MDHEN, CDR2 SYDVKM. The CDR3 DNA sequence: TGTGCCAGCAGTCCCGGACCGCGCGGCTACACCTTC. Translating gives CASSPGPRGYTF.

In nucleotides, the CDR3 is TGCGCCAGCAGACTACAGGGGGCAAGTGAGACCCAGTACTTC. Translated: CASRLQGASETQYF. The chain uses TRBV4-1 and TRBJ2-5; 9 bases are a match to TRBD1. In germline, CDR1 is MGHRA, CDR2 YSYEKL. Unmatched junction bases numbered 7, after V lost 6 bases and J lost 5 bases. CDR3 size: 14 residues.

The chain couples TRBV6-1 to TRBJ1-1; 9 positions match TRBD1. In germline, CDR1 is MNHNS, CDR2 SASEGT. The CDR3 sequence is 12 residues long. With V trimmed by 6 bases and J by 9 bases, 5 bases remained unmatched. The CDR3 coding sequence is TGTGCCAGCAGACGGACAGGGGATCAAGCTTTCTTT. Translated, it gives CASRRTGDQAFF.

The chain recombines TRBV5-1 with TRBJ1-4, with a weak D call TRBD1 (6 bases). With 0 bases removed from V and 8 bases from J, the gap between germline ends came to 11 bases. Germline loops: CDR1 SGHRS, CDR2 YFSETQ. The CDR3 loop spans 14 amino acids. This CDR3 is CASSLGRGTEKLFF. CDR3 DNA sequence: TGCGCCAGCAGCTTGGGCAGGGGAACGGAAAAACTGTTTTTT.

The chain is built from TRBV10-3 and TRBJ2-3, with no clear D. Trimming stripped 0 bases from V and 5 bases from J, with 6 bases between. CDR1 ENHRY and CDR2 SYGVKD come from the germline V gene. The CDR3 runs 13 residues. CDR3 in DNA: TGTGCCATCAGTGAGTCGACCTTAGATACGCAGTATTTT. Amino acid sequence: CAISESTLDTQYF.

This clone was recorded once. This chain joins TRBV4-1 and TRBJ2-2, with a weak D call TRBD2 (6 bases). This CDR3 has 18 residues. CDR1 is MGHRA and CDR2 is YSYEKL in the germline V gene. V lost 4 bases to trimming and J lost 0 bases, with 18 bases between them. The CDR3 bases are TGCGCCAGCAGCCGATTATTCCTAGCGAGAACGAACACCGGGGAGCTGTTTTTT. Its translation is CASSRLFLARTNTGELFF.

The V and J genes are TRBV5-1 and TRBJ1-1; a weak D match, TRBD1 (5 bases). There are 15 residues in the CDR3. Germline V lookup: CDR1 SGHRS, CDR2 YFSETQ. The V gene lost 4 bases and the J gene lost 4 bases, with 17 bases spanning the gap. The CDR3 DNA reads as TGCGCCAGCAGCCCCGACCGTTGGGGCGGCACTGAAGCTTTCTTT. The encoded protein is CASSPDRWGGTEAFF.

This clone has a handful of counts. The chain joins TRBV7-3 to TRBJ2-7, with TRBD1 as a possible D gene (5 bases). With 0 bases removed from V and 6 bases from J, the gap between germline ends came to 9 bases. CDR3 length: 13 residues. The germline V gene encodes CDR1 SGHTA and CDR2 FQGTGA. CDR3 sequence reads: CASSLTGASEQYF. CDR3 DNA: TGTGCCAGCAGCTTAACAGGGGCGTCCGAGCAGTACTTC.

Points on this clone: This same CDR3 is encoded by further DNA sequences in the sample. Here the CDR3 reads CASSGGYEQYF. As DNA, the CDR3 is TGTGCCAGCAGTGGAGGCTACGAGCAGTACTTC. The V call is TRBV25-1, the J call TRBJ2-7; D is ambiguous. Between the trimmed V and J ends, which lost 4 bases and 3 bases, there was a span of 4 bases. The CDR3 consists of 11 residues. Germline V lookup: CDR1 MGHDK, CDR2 SYGVNS.

The CDR3 sequence: CASSAPNRGGNTIYF. The CDR3 region has the DNA TGTGCCAGCAGCGCTCCCAACAGGGGAGGAAACACCATATATTTT. The chain links TRBV6-1 to TRBJ1-3; TRBD1 agrees at 7 bases. Germline CDR1 reads MNHNS; CDR2 reads SASEGT. Unmatched junction bases numbered 9, after V lost 6 bases and J lost 4 bases. This CDR3 spans 15 amino acids.

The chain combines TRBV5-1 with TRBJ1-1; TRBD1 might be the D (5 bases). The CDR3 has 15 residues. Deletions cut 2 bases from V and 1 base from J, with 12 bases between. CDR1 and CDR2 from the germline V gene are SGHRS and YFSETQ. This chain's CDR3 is CASSLPQGENTEAFF. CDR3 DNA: TGCGCCAGCAGCTTACCTCAAGGGGAGAACACTGAAGCTTTCTTT. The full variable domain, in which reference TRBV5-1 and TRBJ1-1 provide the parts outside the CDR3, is KAGVTQTPRYLIKTRGQQVTLSCSPISGHRSVSWYQQTPGQGLQFLFEYFSETQRNKGNFPGRFSGRQFSNSRSEMNVSTLELGDSALYLCASSLPQGENTEAFFGQGTRLTVV.

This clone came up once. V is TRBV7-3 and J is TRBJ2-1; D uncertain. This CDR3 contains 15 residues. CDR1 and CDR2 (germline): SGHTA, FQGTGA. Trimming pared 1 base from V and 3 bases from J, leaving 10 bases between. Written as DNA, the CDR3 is TGTGCCAGCAGCTTAAAAGGGAAGGGCTACAATGAGCAGTTCTTC. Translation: CASSLKGKGYNEQFF.